The entry below describes one T cell receptor (beta chain). No antigen is known for it. An end of the junction does not agree with germline; a read error may underlie this. This CDR3 has 14 residues. Germline V gene lookup returns CDR1 MDHEN and CDR2 SYDVKM. The data were taken from a study of identical twins. Template switching added a universal primer site, and cDNA bore unique molecular identifiers. One entry per CDR3 protein, called by TCRdb with MiXCR from the 5' RACE reads. This sample carries about 1.7 million distinct CDR3 sequences, under 35% of them seen once, and the ten largest clones take about 0.27%. Whole-study results and caveats: Invariant cells of the MAIT and iNKT types might have partly distorted the zero-insertion analyses. Memory repertoires lacked the insertion deficit that abundant cord blood beta clonotypes showed.

Healthy Caucasians provided all donations. The chain carries TRBV28 and TRBJ2-5; D gene unclear. This sequence was found in a newborn girl in good health. Sequencing input: cord blood. The CDR3 sequence is CASSVAGFQEAQYF. The CDR3 coding sequence is TGTGCCAGCAGTGTGGCAGGTTTCCAAGAGGCCCAGTACTTC.